A selection of T cell receptor beta chains follows, all from one sample in a study of blood T cell repertoires in COVID-19. Libraries were prepared by immunoSEQ multiplex PCR; TCRdb keeps only in-frame clonotypes and omits some of them. The table has roughly 200,000 clones, roughly 90% seen once. Sequenced input: PBMCs or T cells enriched from blood (not recorded which). The receptors shown here come from a woman in her 30s with acute COVID-19. The CDR3 runs from the conserved cysteine through the conserved F or W. A D gene is named only where the DNA matches it firmly. Clone size is not always given. Where it is, it says once, few, many or a class for expanded clones.

.	TRBV7-9	.	TRBJ2-7	16	CASSSHDRRTSYEQYF	TGTGCCAGCAGCTCCCATGACAGACGTACCTCCTACGAGCAGTACTTC
.	TRBV30	TRBD1	TRBJ2-7	12	CASDRGTGEQYF	TGTGCCTCGGACAGGGGGACGGGGGAGCAGTACTTC
.	TRBV20-1	TRBD2	TRBJ2-1	14	CSASTTSGYNEQFF	TGCAGTGCTAGTACGACTAGCGGATACAATGAGCAGTTCTTC
.	TRBV2	TRBD1	TRBJ1-5	16	CASRVAGGEGNQPQHF	TGTGCCAGCAGGGTTGCAGGGGGAGAGGGCAATCAGCCCCAGCATTTT
.	TRBV9	.	TRBJ2-2	11	CASSSSRELFF	TGTGCCAGCAGCTCCTCTAGGGAGCTGTTTTTT
.	TRBV5-1	.	TRBJ2-5	11	CASSLSETQYF	TGCGCCAGCAGCTTGAGCGAGACCCAGTACTTC
.	TRBV10-3	.	TRBJ1-4	16	CAISESVGQPNEKLFF	TGTGCCATCAGTGAGTCTGTTGGACAGCCGAATGAAAAACTGTTTTTT
.	TRBV5-1	.	TRBJ2-2	18	CASSLVFRLRLDTGELFF	TGCGCCAGCAGCTTGGTCTTCCGGCTGAGGCTGGACACCGGGGAGCTGTTTTTT
.	TRBV4-1	.	TRBJ1-2	15	CASSQEIQAFYGYTF	TGCGCCAGCAGCCAAGAGATACAGGCCTTCTATGGCTACACCTTC
.	TRBV27	.	TRBJ1-1	14	CASSFLGGNTEAFF	TGTGCCAGCAGTTTCCTCGGGGGTAACACTGAAGCTTTCTTT
.	TRBV11-3	.	TRBJ1-3	13	CASSTPSGNTIYF	TGTGCCAGCAGCACTCCCTCTGGAAACACCATATATTTT
.	TRBV6-2/TRBV6-3	TRBD2	TRBJ2-1	14	CASSHGTSGGEQFF	TGTGCCAGCAGCCACGGGACTAGCGGGGGTGAGCAGTTCTTC
.	TRBV27	.	TRBJ1-4	16	CASSLSVHSSGEKLFF	TGTGCCAGCAGTTTATCGGTCCACTCCTCGGGGGAAAAACTGTTTTTT
.	TRBV18	TRBD1	TRBJ1-5	16	CASSLTAGQGDQPQHF	TGTGCCAGCTCACTCACGGCGGGACAGGGCGATCAGCCCCAGCATTTT
.	TRBV28	TRBD1	TRBJ2-7	15	CASSGLGQGLYEQYF	TGTGCCAGCAGTGGCCTAGGACAGGGACTTTACGAGCAGTACTTC
.	TRBV13	.	TRBJ1-6	14	CASTHTETDSPLHF	TGTGCCAGCACCCACACAGAGACCGATTCACCCCTCCACTTT
.	TRBV14	TRBD1	TRBJ2-5	14	CASSLSGGWETQYF	TGTGCCAGCAGCCTTTCAGGGGGCTGGGAGACCCAGTACTTC
.	TRBV20-1	TRBD1	TRBJ1-2	11	CSARTGEGYTF	TGCAGTGCTAGGACAGGGGAGGGCTACACCTTC
.	TRBV7-8	.	TRBJ2-7	14	CASSFLPTNYEQYF	TGTGCCAGCAGCTTTCTTCCCACAAACTACGAGCAGTACTTC
.	TRBV6-6	.	TRBJ2-3	15	CASIPGQAGISTQYF	TGTGCCAGCATCCCCGGGCAGGCCGGGATAAGTACGCAGTATTTT
.	TRBV10-2	.	TRBJ2-2	16	CASLRAGSLNTGELFF	TGCGCCAGCCTCCGCGCGGGGTCGCTCAACACCGGGGAGCTGTTTTTT
.	TRBV2	.	TRBJ2-1	14	CASSVLRGYNEQFF	TGTGCCAGCAGTGTCTTACGGGGATACAATGAGCAGTTCTTC
.	TRBV12-3/TRBV12-4	.	TRBJ2-7	13	CASSLGGFNVQYF	TGTGCCAGCAGCCTGGGGGGATTTAATGTGCAGTACTTC
.	TRBV27	.	TRBJ1-5	14	CASSYNRAQQPQHF	TGTGCCAGCAGTTATAACAGGGCACAGCAGCCCCAGCATTTT
.	TRBV7-8	.	TRBJ1-1	14	CASSLGGGGTEAFF	TGTGCCAGCAGCTTAGGGGGCGGGGGCACTGAAGCTTTCTTT
.	TRBV10-3	.	TRBJ1-1	17	CAISDPQTGRMNTEAFF	TGTGCCATCAGCGACCCTCAGACAGGACGCATGAACACTGAAGCTTTCTTT
few	TRBV6-4	.	TRBJ1-5	13	CASALGDNQPQHF	TGTGCCAGCGCACTCGGGGACAATCAGCCCCAGCATTTT
.	TRBV5-1	.	TRBJ1-1	12	CASGHSNTEAFF	TGCGCCAGTGGACATTCGAACACTGAAGCTTTCTTT
.	TRBV4-2	TRBD2	TRBJ2-7	16	CASSQDLAGGPVEQYF	TGTGCCAGCAGCCAAGACCTAGCGGGGGGGCCGGTCGAGCAGTACTTC
.	TRBV5-4	.	TRBJ1-2	15	CASSLEVGRAYGYTF	TGTGCCAGCAGCTTGGAGGTTGGCAGGGCCTATGGCTACACCTTC
.	TRBV7-2	.	TRBJ1-5	14	CASSLQGTHQPQHF	TGTGCCAGCAGCTTACAGGGGACACATCAGCCCCAGCATTTT
.	TRBV30	TRBD1	TRBJ1-1	14	CAWKMTGENTEAFF	TGTGCCTGGAAAATGACAGGGGAGAACACTGAAGCTTTCTTT
.	TRBV6-5	.	TRBJ2-5	12	CASSTVGETQYF	TGTGCCAGCAGTACAGTTGGGGAGACCCAGTACTTC
.	TRBV29-1	.	TRBJ1-1	12	CSVSGFRTEAFF	TGCAGCGTTTCAGGTTTTCGGACTGAAGCTTTCTTT
.	TRBV3-1/TRBV3-2	.	TRBJ1-1	16	CASSQESRHPNTEAFF	TGTGCCAGCAGCCAAGAGTCGAGACACCCGAACACTGAAGCTTTCTTT
.	TRBV2	.	TRBJ1-2	13	CASSEGLNYGYTF	TGTGCCAGCAGTGAAGGACTGAACTATGGCTACACCTTC
.	TRBV5-6	.	TRBJ2-2	15	CASTEVTGDTGELFF	TGTGCCAGCACCGAGGTAACCGGGGACACCGGGGAGCTGTTTTTT
.	TRBV7-6	TRBD1	TRBJ1-4	14	CASSLDRGREKLFF	TGTGCCAGCAGCCTGGACAGGGGACGCGAAAAACTGTTTTTT
.	TRBV6-5	.	TRBJ2-7	15	CASRLGRGSSYEQYF	TGTGCCAGCAGGTTAGGTAGGGGGAGCTCCTACGAGCAGTACTTC
.	TRBV6-5	.	TRBJ1-3	14	CASRRASRGNTIYF	TGTGCCAGCAGGAGGGCCTCGAGGGGAAACACCATATATTTT
.	TRBV7-9	.	TRBJ2-5	15	CASSLRRGGNETQYF	TGTGCCAGCAGTCTCAGAAGGGGGGGTAACGAGACCCAGTACTTC
.	TRBV9	.	TRBJ1-2	14	CASSVAGGLDGYTF	TGTGCCAGCAGCGTAGCAGGAGGGCTGGATGGCTACACCTTC
.	TRBV5-6	.	TRBJ1-2	13	CASSLDRVYGYTF	TGTGCCAGCAGCTTGGACAGGGTCTATGGCTACACCTTC
few	TRBV14	.	TRBJ1-1	12	CASSQGGGKAFF	TGTGCCAGCAGCCAAGGGGGGGGAAAAGCTTTCTTT
.	TRBV4-3	.	TRBJ2-3	14	CASSHDQGTDTQYF	TGCGCCAGCAGCCACGACCAGGGCACAGATACGCAGTATTTT
.	TRBV7-9	.	TRBJ1-6	17	CASSLEGGGRYNSPLHF	TGTGCCAGCAGCTTAGAAGGTGGCGGGAGGTATAATTCACCCCTCCACTTT
.	TRBV4-3	.	TRBJ1-1	15	CASSHLGRLSTEAFF	TGCGCCAGCAGCCACCTAGGGAGGCTGAGCACTGAAGCTTTCTTT
.	TRBV18	TRBD1	TRBJ2-5	17	CASSPEQGGLGGETQYF	TGTGCCAGCTCACCAGAACAGGGGGGACTCGGCGGGGAGACCCAGTACTTC
once	TRBV19	.	TRBJ2-7	14	CASSSDSYPYEQYF	TGTGCCAGTAGTTCGGACAGCTACCCCTACGAGCAGTACTTC
.	TRBV27	.	TRBJ1-1	16	CASSLGAALSHTEAFF	TGTGCCAGCAGTTTAGGGGCGGCACTATCACACACTGAAGCTTTCTTT
.	TRBV6-5	.	TRBJ1-2	15	CASWSGEAPNYGYTF	TGTGCCAGTTGGTCAGGGGAAGCTCCTAACTATGGCTACACCTTC
.	TRBV23-1	TRBD1	TRBJ1-1	14	CASSQFSRDSEAFF	TGCGCCAGCAGTCAATTCTCCAGGGACAGTGAAGCTTTCTTT